This T cell receptor (beta chain) is drawn from a study of blood T cell repertoires in COVID-19. Turning to the study itself: Samples came from the United States, Italy and Spain, spanning acute and convalescent COVID-19. PBMCs, B-cell-depleted T cells, or T cells provided the cDNA or gDNA that made up the material.

The CDR3 has 15 residues. In germline, CDR1 is MNHNY, CDR2 SVGAGI (reference sequence). The V gene end was trimmed by 2 bases and the J gene end by 6 bases; junction bases not matched to a gene: 4. In the source study's methods: Reference gene primer amplification in the assay estimated nucleated cell counts. TCRdb keeps only in-frame clones here, not all; method: immunoSEQ multiplex PCR. The D gene and trimming were derived from the DNA, and the V and J assignments and clone size from that table. The sample holds 85,000 to 90,000 clones, around 86% seen once. This sequence originates from a human donor in a cohort sampled during active COVID-19. Sequencing was done on a sample of peripheral blood. The chain uses TRBV6-6 and TRBJ1-4; 9 nucleotides line up with TRBD1. CDR3 loop: CASSYPRTGDEKLFF. The CDR3 nucleotides are TGTGCCAGCAGTTACCCTCGGACAGGGGATGAAAAACTGTTTTTT.